The 17 T cell receptor beta chains in this list originate from one sample, sequenced in a study of blood T cell repertoires in COVID-19. Using immunoSEQ multiplex PCR, the repertoire was profiled, and TCRdb retains in-frame clones only, with some absent. The table lists a few hundred thousand clones, approximately 89% of them singletons. The sequenced sample consisted of peripheral blood. The receptors were sampled from a woman in her 30s with COVID-19, enrolled during active disease.

This clone was detected once. The chain joins TRBV6-5 to TRBJ1-1; 8 bases agree with TRBD1. The CDR3 is made up of 12 amino acids. With V trimmed by 7 bases and J by 7 bases, 5 bases remained unmatched. Germline V lookup: CDR1 MNHEY, CDR2 SVGAGI. CDR3 sequence reads: CASTGQGGEAFF. The CDR3, as DNA: TGTGCCAGCACCGGACAGGGCGGTGAAGCTTTCTTT.

The chain has TRBV2 and TRBJ1-2, with a tentative D call TRBD1 (5 bases). This CDR3 contains 15 residues. V was clipped by 6 bases and J by 3 bases, with 17 bases between them. Per the germline V gene, CDR1 is SNHLY and CDR2 is FYNNEI. DNA for the CDR3: TGTGCCAGCAGCCCGATGGGGGGGATCGACTATGGCTACACCTTC. This translates into CASSPMGGIDYGYTF. Combining the CDR3 with reference TRBV2 and TRBJ1-2 gives the whole variable domain EPEVTQTPSHQVTQMGQEVILRCVPISNHLYFYWYRQILGQKVEFLVSFYNNEISEKSEIFDDQFSVERPDGSNFTLKIRSTKLEDSAMYFCASSPMGGIDYGYTFGSGTRLTVV.

The V call is TRBV5-1, the J call TRBJ2-7, with 11 bases aligning to TRBD2. CDR3 length equals 16 residues. The J segment lost 4 bases and the V segment lost 0 bases, leaving 6 bases of the junction unmatched. The germline gives CDR1 SGHRS, CDR2 YFSETQ. The CDR3 loop is CASSLGIPSGGYEQYF. CDR3 in DNA: TGCGCCAGCAGCTTGGGAATCCCTAGCGGGGGGTACGAGCAGTACTTC.

CDR3 bases: TGTGCCAGCAGCTTGTCTAGCATCGGGGAGCTGTTTTTT. Translated: CASSLSSIGELFF. The chain has TRBV7-3 and TRBJ2-2; the D gene is possibly TRBD2 (5 bases). This CDR3 contains 13 residues. Germline CDR1 SGHTA, CDR2 FQGTGA. V was clipped by 3 bases and J by 7 bases, with 9 bases between them.

The chain couples TRBV13 to TRBJ2-2; no firm D call. Germline CDR1 and CDR2: PRHDT and FYEKMQ (reference sequence). The CDR3 covers 16 residues. The V end lost 2 bases, the J end lost 6 bases, and 16 bases lay between the germline ends. This CDR3 reads CASSLIPSLAAGELFF. The CDR3 DNA sequence: TGTGCCAGCAGCTTAATTCCCTCACTGGCGGCCGGGGAGCTGTTTTTT.

V is TRBV5-6 and J is TRBJ2-1, with TRBD1 matching 7 bases. In germline, CDR1 is SGHDT, CDR2 YYEEEE. This CDR3 spans 12 amino acids. Trimming took 5 bases from V and 8 from J; bases not matched to a gene: 4. The CDR3 is CASSHQGDEQFF. The CDR3 DNA follows: TGTGCCAGCAGTCACCAGGGGGATGAGCAGTTCTTC.

The chain carries TRBV11-2 and TRBJ1-1; 7 bases line up with TRBD1. V lost 5 bases to trimming and J lost 1 base; unmatched junction nucleotides: 10. Germline-derived CDR1 and CDR2 are SGHAT and FQNNGV. CDR3 length: 16 amino acids. The CDR3 sequence is CASSPIGGGANTEAFF. The DNA for the CDR3 is TGTGCCAGCAGCCCGATAGGGGGCGGGGCGAACACTGAAGCTTTCTTT.

J is TRBJ1-5 and V is TRBV30; D is ambiguous. This CDR3 is 13 amino acids long. CDR1 GTSNPN and CDR2 SVGIG come from the germline V gene (reference sequence). Trimming stripped 1 base from V and 7 bases from J, with 11 bases between. In nucleotides, the CDR3 is TGTGCCTGGAGTGCTTACGGGGAGCAGCCCCAGCATTTT. Protein product: CAWSAYGEQPQHF.

V is TRBV27 and J is TRBJ1-2; D might be TRBD1 (6 bases). The CDR3 is 13 amino acids. Germline-derived CDR1 and CDR2 are MNHEY and SMNVEV (reference sequence). V was clipped by 10 bases and J by 6 bases, with 18 bases between them. CDR3 amino acids: CATYGGGRDGYTF. The CDR3 bases are TGTGCCACTTACGGCGGGGGGCGGGATGGCTACACCTTC.

The chain recombines TRBV9 with TRBJ1-2; D gene uncertain. Trimming removed 4 bases from V and 5 bases from J, with 12 bases in between. This CDR3 has 13 residues. Germline V gene data show CDR1 as SGDLS and CDR2 as YYNGEE. The CDR3 loop is CASSLVSSYGYTF. CDR3 bases: TGTGCCAGCAGCTTGGTCAGTTCTTATGGCTACACCTTC.

The rearrangement joins TRBV19 to TRBJ2-1; D gene ambiguous. Trimming cost V 8 bases and J 0 bases, with 14 bases left between them. The CDR3 is 15 amino acids. Germline CDR1 and CDR2: LNHDA and SQIVND (reference sequence). The CDR3 loop is CASSSSLNSYNEQFF. The CDR3 nucleotides are TGTGCCAGTTCCAGTTCCTTAAACTCCTACAATGAGCAGTTCTTC.

The gene calls are TRBV6-5 and TRBJ1-1; 8 nucleotides align to TRBD1. The CDR3 extends over 15 amino acids. Germline loops: CDR1 MNHEY, CDR2 SVGAGI. V lost 2 bases to trimming and J lost 4 bases; unmatched junction nucleotides: 6. The CDR3 loop is CASSYLAGQGTEAFF. Written as DNA, the CDR3 is TGTGCCAGCAGTTACCTTGCCGGACAGGGCACTGAAGCTTTCTTT.

This chain joins TRBV5-4 and TRBJ2-2, with D possibly being TRBD2 (5 bases). CDR3 size: 18 residues. Germline V lookup: CDR1 SGHNT, CDR2 YYREEE (reference sequence). Trimming removed 5 bases from V and 4 bases from J, with 24 bases in between. The CDR3: CASSREWGPGGSTGELFF. CDR3 in DNA: TGTGCCAGCAGTCGCGAATGGGGTCCAGGTGGGAGCACCGGGGAGCTGTTTTTT.

About this clone: This specimen includes other DNA sequences encoding the same CDR3. The rearrangement links TRBV18 to TRBJ1-1; the D is unclear. The V end was cut by 2 bases, the J end by 1 base, with 5 bases between. This CDR3 has 13 residues. Germline CDR1 reads KGHSH; CDR2 reads LQKENI. CDR3: CASSPYKNTEAFF. CDR3 bases: TGTGCCAGCTCACCATATAAGAACACTGAAGCTTTCTTT. Filled out from reference TRBV18 and TRBJ1-1, the complete variable domain reads NAGVMQNPRHLVRRRGQEARLRCSPMKGHSHVYWYRQLPEEGLKFMVYLQKENIIDESGMPKERFSAEFPKEGPSILRIQQVVRGDSAAYFCASSPYKNTEAFFGQGTRLTVV.

This clone was counted at least ten times. The genes are TRBV4-2 and TRBJ1-1, with D unresolved. Germline lookup yields CDR1 LGHNA and CDR2 YNFKEQ. This CDR3 has 14 amino acids. Trimming removed 1 base from V and 4 bases from J, with 10 bases in between. The CDR3 protein is CASSQVGVGTEAFF. DNA for the CDR3: TGTGCCAGCAGCCAAGTAGGAGTTGGCACTGAAGCTTTCTTT.

This rearrangement joins TRBV18 to TRBJ1-1, with 9 positions matching TRBD1. Germline V gives CDR1 KGHSH, CDR2 LQKENI. V lost 2 bases and J lost 4; bases outside the gene matches: 5. The CDR3 contains 15 residues. The CDR3 sequence is CASSPRQGEGTEAFF. The CDR3 DNA is TGTGCCAGCTCACCAAGACAGGGGGAGGGCACTGAAGCTTTCTTT.

The chain recombines TRBV10-3 with TRBJ1-2; 7 positions match TRBD1. Trimming took 2 bases from V and 4 from J; bases not matched to a gene: 10. CDR3 length: 16 amino acids. Per the germline V gene, CDR1 is ENHRY and CDR2 is SYGVKD. The CDR3 DNA reads TGTGCCATCAGTGAGGCAATAATACGGGACAGCTATGGCTACACCTTC. This translates into CAISEAIIRDSYGYTF.